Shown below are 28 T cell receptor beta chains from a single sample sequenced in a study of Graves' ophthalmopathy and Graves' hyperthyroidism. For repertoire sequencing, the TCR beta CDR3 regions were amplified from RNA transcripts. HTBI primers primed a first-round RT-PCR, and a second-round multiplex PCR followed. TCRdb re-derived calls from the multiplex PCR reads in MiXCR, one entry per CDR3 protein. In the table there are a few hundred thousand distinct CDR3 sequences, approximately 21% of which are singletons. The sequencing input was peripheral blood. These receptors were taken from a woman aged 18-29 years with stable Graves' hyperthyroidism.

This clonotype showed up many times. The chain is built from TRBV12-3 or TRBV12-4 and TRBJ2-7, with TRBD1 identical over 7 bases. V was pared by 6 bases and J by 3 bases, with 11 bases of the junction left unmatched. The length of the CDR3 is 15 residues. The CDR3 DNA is TGTGCCAGCAGCTCCCGGACAGGCGACCTCTACGAGCAGTACTTC. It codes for CASSSRTGDLYEQYF.

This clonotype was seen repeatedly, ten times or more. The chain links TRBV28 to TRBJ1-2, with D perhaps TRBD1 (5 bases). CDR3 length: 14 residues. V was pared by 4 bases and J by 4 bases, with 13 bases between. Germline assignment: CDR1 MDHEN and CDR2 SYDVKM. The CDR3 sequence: CASSSGQQPYGYTF. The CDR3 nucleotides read TGTGCCAGCAGTTCAGGACAACAACCCTATGGCTACACCTTC.

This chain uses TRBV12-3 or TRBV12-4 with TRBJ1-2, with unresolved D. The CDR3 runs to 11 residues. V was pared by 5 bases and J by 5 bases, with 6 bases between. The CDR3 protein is CASSTAYGYTF. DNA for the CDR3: TGTGCCAGCAGTACTGCATATGGCTACACCTTC.

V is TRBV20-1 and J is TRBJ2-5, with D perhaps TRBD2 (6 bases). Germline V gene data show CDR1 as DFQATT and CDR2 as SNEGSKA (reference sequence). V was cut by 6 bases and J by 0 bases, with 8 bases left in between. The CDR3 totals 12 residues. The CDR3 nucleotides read TGCAGTGCGCCGGGGGACCAAGAGACCCAGTACTTC. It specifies CSAPGDQETQYF.

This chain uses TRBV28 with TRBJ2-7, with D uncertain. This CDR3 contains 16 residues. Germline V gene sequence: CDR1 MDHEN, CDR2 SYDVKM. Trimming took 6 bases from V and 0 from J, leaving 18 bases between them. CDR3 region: CASRPISPPSSYEQYF. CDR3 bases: TGTGCCAGCAGACCTATCTCCCCCCCGAGCTCCTACGAGCAGTACTTC. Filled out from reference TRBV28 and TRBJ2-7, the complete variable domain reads DVKVTQSSRYLVKRTGEKVFLECVQDMDHENMFWYRQDPGLGLRLIYFSYDVKMKEKGDIPEGYSVSREKKERFSLILESASTNQTSMYLCASRPISPPSSYEQYFGPGTRLTVT.

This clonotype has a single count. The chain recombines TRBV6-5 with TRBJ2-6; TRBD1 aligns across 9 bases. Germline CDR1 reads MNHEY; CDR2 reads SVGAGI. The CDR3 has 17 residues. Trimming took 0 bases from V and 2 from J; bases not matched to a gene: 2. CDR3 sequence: CASSYSRQGAGANVLTF. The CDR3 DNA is TGTGCCAGCAGTTACTCCAGACAGGGGGCTGGGGCCAACGTCCTGACTTTC.

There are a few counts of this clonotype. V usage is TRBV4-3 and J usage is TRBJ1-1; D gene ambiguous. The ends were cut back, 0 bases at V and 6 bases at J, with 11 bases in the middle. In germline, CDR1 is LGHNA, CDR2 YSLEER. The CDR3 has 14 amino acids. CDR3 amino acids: CASSQDSWESEAFF. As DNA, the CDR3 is TGCGCCAGCAGCCAAGATTCCTGGGAGTCTGAAGCTTTCTTT.

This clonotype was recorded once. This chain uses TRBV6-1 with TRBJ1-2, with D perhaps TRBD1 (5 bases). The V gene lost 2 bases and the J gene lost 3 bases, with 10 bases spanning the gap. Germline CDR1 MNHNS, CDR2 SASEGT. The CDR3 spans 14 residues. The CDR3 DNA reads TGTGCCAGCAGTGAATCAAGGGGCTACTATGGCTACACCTTC. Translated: CASSESRGYYGYTF.

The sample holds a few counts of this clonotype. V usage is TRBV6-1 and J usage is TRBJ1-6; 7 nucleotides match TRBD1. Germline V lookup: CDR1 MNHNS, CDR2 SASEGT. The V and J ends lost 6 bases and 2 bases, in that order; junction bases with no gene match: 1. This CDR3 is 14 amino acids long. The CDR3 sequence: CASRQGPYNSPLHF. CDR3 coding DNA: TGTGCCAGCAGACAGGGGCCCTATAATTCACCCCTCCACTTT.

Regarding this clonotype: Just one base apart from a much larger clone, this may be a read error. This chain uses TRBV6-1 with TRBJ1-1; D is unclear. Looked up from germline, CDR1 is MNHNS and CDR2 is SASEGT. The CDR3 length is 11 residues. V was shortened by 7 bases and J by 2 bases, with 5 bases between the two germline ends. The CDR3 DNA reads TGTGCCAGCAAACACAACACTGAAGCTTTCTTT. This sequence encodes CASKHNTEAFF.

The CDR3 DNA follows: TGCAGCGTTGAAGAAGTCGACGGTGGAAACACCATATATTTT. The encoded protein is CSVEEVDGGNTIYF. The chain joins TRBV29-1 to TRBJ1-3; D unclear. Germline assignment: CDR1 SQVTM and CDR2 ANQGSEA. Trimming removed 0 bases from V and 3 bases from J, with 9 bases in between. The CDR3 has 14 residues.

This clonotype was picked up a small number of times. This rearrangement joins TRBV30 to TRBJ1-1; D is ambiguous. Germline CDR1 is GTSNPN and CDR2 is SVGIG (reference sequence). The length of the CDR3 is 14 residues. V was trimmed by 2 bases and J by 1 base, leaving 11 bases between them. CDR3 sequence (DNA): TGTGCCTGGAGTCCAGAAACAAGGAACACTGAAGCTTTCTTT. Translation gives CAWSPETRNTEAFF.

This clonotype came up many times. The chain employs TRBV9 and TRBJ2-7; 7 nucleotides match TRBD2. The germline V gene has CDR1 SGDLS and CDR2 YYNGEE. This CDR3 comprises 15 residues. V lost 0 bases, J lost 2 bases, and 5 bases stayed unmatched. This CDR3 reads CASSVGGLTTYEQYF. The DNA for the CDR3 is TGTGCCAGCAGCGTAGGGGGACTAACCACCTACGAGCAGTACTTC.

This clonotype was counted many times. The CDR3, as DNA: TGCGCCAGCAGCTTGGGTGCGACAACGATCTACGAGCAGTACTTC. This codes for CASSLGATTIYEQYF. The chain employs TRBV5-1 and TRBJ2-7, with D unresolved. Per germline, CDR1 SGHRS and CDR2 YFSETQ. The CDR3 sequence is 15 residues long. The ends were cut back, 0 bases at V and 3 bases at J, with 13 bases in the middle.

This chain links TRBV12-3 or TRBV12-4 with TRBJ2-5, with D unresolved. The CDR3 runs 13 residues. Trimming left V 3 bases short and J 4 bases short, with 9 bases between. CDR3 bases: TGTGCCAGCAGTTTTGAAAGGAGAGAGACCCAGTACTTC. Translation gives CASSFERRETQYF.

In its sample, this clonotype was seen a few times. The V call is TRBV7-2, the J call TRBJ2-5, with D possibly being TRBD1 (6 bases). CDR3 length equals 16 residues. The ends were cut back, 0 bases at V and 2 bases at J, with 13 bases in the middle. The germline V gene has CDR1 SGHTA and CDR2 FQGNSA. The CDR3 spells CASSLARQAVQETQYF. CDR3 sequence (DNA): TGTGCCAGCAGCTTAGCAAGACAGGCTGTACAAGAGACCCAGTACTTC.

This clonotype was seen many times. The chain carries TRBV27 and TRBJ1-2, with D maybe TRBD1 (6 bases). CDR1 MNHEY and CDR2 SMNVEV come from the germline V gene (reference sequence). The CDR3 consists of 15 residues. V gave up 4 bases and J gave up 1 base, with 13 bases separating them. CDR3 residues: CASSSYRTDNYGYTF. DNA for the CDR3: TGTGCCAGCAGTTCCTACCGGACAGATAACTATGGCTACACCTTC.

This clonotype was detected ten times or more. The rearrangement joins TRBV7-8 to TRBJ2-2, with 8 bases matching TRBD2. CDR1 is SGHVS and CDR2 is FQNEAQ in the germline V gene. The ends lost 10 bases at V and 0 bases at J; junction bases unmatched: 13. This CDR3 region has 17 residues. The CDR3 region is CATTTGREAANTGELFF. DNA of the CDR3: TGTGCCACCACAACGGGGCGGGAGGCCGCGAACACCGGGGAGCTGTTTTTT. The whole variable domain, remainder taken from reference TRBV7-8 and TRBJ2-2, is GAGVSQSPRYKVAKRGQDVALRCDPISGHVSLFWYQQALGQGPEFLTYFQNEAQLDKSGLPSDRFFAERPEGSVSTLKIQRTQQEDSAVYLCATTTGREAANTGELFFGEGSRLTVL.

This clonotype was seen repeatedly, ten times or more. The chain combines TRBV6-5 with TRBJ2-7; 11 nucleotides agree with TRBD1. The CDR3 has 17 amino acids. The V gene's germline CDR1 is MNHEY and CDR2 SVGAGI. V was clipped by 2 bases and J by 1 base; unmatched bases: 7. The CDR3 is CASSYRTGTGGSYEQYF. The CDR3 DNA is TGTGCCAGCAGTTACCGGACCGGGACAGGGGGTTCCTACGAGCAGTACTTC.

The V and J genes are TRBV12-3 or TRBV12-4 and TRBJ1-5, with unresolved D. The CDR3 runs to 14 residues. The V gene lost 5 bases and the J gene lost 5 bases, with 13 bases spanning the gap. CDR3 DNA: TGTGCCAGCAGTCCCTCGGGAGGCGATCAGCCCCAGCATTTT. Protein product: CASSPSGGDQPQHF.

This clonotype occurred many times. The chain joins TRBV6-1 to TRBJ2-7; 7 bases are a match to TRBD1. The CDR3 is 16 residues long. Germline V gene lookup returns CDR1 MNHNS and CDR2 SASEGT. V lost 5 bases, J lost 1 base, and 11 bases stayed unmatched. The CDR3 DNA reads TGTGCCAGCAGTCATCCACAAGACAGGGATTCCTACGAGCAGTACTTC. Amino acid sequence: CASSHPQDRDSYEQYF.

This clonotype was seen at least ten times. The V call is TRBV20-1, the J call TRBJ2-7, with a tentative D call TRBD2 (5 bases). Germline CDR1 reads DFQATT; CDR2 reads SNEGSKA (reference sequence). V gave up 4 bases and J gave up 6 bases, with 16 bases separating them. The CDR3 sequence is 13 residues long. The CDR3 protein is CSAKGSEESEQYF. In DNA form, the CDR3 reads TGCAGTGCTAAGGGTAGCGAGGAATCCGAGCAGTACTTC.

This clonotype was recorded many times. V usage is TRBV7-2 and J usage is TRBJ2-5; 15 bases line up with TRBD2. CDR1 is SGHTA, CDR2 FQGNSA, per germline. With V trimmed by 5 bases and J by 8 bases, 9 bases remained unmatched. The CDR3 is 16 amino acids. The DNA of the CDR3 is TGTGCCAGCAGCCACGGACTAGCGGGAGGGCCCGGCACCCAGTACTTC. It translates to CASSHGLAGGPGTQYF.

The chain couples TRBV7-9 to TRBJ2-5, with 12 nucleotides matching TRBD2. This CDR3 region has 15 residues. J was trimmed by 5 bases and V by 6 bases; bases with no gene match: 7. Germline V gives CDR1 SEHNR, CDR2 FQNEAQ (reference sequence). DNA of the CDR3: TGTGCCAGCAGGCCCCTAGCGGGGGGGCTCGAGACCCAGTACTTC. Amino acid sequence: CASRPLAGGLETQYF.

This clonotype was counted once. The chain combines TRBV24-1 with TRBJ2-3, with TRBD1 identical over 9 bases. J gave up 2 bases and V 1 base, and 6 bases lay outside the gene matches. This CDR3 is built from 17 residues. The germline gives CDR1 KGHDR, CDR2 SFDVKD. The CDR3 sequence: CATSDLTGTGNTDTQYF. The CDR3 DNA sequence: TGTGCCACCAGTGATTTAACCGGGACAGGGAACACAGATACGCAGTATTTT.

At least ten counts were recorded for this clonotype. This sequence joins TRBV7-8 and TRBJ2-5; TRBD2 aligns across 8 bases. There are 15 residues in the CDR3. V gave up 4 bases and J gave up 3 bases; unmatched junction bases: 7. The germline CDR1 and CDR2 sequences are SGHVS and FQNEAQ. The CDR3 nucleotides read TGTGCCAGCAGCTCGCTTGCCGGGAGGGAAGAGACCCAGTACTTC. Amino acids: CASSSLAGREETQYF.

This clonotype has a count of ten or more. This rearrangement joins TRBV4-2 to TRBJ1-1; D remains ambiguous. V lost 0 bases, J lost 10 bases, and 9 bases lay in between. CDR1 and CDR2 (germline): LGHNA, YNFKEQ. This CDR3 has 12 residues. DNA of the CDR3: TGTGCCAGCAGCCAAGATCGTACCGGAGCTTTCTTT. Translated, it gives CASSQDRTGAFF.

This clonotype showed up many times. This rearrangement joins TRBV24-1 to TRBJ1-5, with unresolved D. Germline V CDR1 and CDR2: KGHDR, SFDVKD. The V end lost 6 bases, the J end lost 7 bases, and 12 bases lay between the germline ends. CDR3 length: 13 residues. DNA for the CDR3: TGTGCCACCAGTCGGGGTGATGGCCAGCCCCAGCATTTT. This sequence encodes CATSRGDGQPQHF.